The subject of this entry is one T cell receptor beta chain. This clone appeared a few times. What antigen it recognizes has not been identified. Base qualities were left out, and no much larger clone turns up one base away. Taken from cysteine to phenylalanine, the CDR3 has 16 residues. Of all the DNA, just the CDR3 is kept, 48 bases in frame from base 1. At the junction V is shortened by 6 bases and J by 3 bases, with 19 bases in between. The treatment or condition label, read with the paper, signifies: randomized to nivolumab then ipilimumab (arm A) or the reverse (arm B). None of the patients in the trial had previously been given DNA-damaging chemotherapy. The samples were obtained from melanoma patients enrolled in CheckMate 064, an open-label, randomized phase II trial testing sequential checkpoint blockade. Genomic DNA from formalin-fixed paraffin-embedded (FFPE) tissue samples was used for tumor TCR sequencing.

The source of the sample is a study of sequential checkpoint blockade in melanoma (dated by TCRdb to the late 2010s). Regarding the complete study: In a 1:1 randomization, patients received either first-line nivolumab then ipilimumab (arm A) or ipilimumab then nivolumab (arm B). DNA from over 80 pretreatment melanoma tumor samples was subjected to TCRbeta immunosequencing. For around 21 patients, matched tumor biopsies were obtained before treatment and at week 13, following single-agent nivolumab (arm A) or ipilimumab (arm B). Roughly 85% of the matched pre- and post-treatment tumor biopsy pairs came from the same lesion. Maintenance nivolumab came after each of the two trial sequences.

General conclusions and limits of the study: PD-L1 staining and CD8+ T-cell counts correlated with tumor T-cell fraction and clonality, whereas mutational load did not. In the nivolumab-first arm (arm A), an association was found between pretreatment tumor TIL clonality and response (P = .04). Clinical benefit was about 30 times more likely to be achieved by patients whose tumor T-cell fraction and clonality increased by week 13. Small sample sizes and reduced statistical power limited the analyses of tumor T-cell fraction within each arm. The model for predicting response that combines TCR metrics with mutation burden needs to be validated in larger, independent patient cohorts.

The immunoSEQ Assay was used to immunosequence TCRbeta CDR3 regions from genomic DNA. Before high-throughput sequencing, genomic DNA was amplified using bias-controlled multiplex PCR. The original methods were these. To quantify the absolute abundance of each unique TCRbeta CDR3 region, the sequences were collapsed and filtered. Clonality, defined as 1 minus Pielou's evenness, was calculated using only productive rearrangements. To compute tumor T-cell fraction, TCRbeta template counts were normalized to usable DNA, with usable DNA estimated from several housekeeping genes. A previously published method was used to identify clones with significantly greater frequencies in on-treatment samples than in baseline samples. TCRdb provides this immuneACCESS table in a form limited to in-frame rearrangements. Some clones are lacking; in checked studies, under half of them reflect an unresolved V gene, and why the rest are absent is not known. For V, J and clone size, that table is used; D and trimming come from the DNA. The sample table lists roughly 3,500 clones, roughly 20% of them with a count of one. Clones ranked in the top ten supply 9.1% of the sample.

The V gene is TRBV23-1 and the J gene is TRBJ2-3; the D gene is possibly TRBD2, with 5 bases matching. TRBV23-1 is labeled an ORF, and its function is uncertain. The TCR comes from a human donor with melanoma. This material consisted of tumor tissue (inferred from file names), taken from a patient given nivolumab and ipilimumab in sequence. The CDR3 region has the sequence CASSRRTLSQTDTQYF. DNA sequence: TGCGCCAGCAGCCGGAGGACGCTCTCGCAAACAGATACGCAGTATTTT.